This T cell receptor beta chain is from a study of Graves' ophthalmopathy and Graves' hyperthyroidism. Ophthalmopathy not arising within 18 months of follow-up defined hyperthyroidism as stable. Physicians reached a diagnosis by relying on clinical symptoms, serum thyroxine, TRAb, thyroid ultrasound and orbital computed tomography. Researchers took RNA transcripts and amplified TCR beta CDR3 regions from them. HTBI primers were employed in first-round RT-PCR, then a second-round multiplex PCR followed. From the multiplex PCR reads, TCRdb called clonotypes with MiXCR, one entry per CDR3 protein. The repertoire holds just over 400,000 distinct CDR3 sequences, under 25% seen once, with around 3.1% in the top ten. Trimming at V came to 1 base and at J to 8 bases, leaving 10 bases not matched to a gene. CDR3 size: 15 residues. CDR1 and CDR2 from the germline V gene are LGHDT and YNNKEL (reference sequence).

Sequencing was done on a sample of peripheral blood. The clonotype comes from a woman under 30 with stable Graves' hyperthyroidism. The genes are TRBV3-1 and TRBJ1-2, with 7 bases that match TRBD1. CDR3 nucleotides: TGTGCCAGCAGCCAAGGGTCGAGACAGGGAAGGGGCTACACCTTC. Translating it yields CASSQGSRQGRGYTF.